A single T cell receptor (beta chain) is shown here with its context. Antigen specificity is unknown. These data originate in a study of response to subunit inactivated influenza vaccine. The study, taken as a whole, reports: T cells newly recruited by each seasonal influenza vaccination are few, the authors suggested.

TCRdb redid the calling of the RT-PCR reads with MiXCR, one entry per CDR3 protein. The table shows approximately 700,000 distinct CDR3 sequences, with 15% to 19% occurring only once. The trim removed 3 bases at V and 6 bases at J, leaving 11 bases unmatched. CDR3 length: 16 residues. Germline CDR1 and CDR2: SGHTA and FQGNSA. The sequencing here drew on PBMCs from blood, taken 11 to 12 days after vaccination. The receptor comes from a man aged 45-65 years who received an inactivated influenza vaccine. V gene TRBV7-2 combines with J gene TRBJ2-7; 10 nucleotides agree with TRBD1. In DNA, the CDR3 is TGTGCCAGCAGCTTCGTTTCGACAGGGGGCTCAGGCGAGCAGTACTTC. It yields the protein CASSFVSTGGSGEQYF.